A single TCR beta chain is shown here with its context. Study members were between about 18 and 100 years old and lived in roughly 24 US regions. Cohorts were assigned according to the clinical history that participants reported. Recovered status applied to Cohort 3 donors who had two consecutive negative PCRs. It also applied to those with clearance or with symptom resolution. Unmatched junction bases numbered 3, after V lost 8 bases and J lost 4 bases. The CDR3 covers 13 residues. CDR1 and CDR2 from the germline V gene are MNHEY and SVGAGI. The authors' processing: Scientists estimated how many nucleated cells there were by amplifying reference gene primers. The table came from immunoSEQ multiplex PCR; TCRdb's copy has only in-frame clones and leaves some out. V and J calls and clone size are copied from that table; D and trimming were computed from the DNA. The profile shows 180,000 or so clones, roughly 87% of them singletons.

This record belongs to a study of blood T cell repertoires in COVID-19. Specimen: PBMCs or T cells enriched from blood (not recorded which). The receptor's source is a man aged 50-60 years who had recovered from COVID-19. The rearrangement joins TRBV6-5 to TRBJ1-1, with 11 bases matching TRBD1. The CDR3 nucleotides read TGTGCCAGCGAGGGGACAGGGGGCACTGAAGCTTTCTTT. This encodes CASEGTGGTEAFF.